The present T cell receptor beta chain was sequenced within a study of blood T cell repertoires in COVID-19. CDR1 is MRHNA and CDR2 is SNTAGT in the germline V gene. The V and J ends lost 3 bases and 7 bases respectively, with 13 bases between them. This CDR3 comprises 13 residues. The assay was immunoSEQ multiplex PCR, and TCRdb's table has in-frame clones only and misses some. Here the sample spans roughly 78,000 clones, 65% to 85% being singletons. The sample consisted of peripheral blood. The gene calls are TRBV6-4 and TRBJ2-7, with D possibly TRBD1 on 5 matching bases. The TCR comes from a middle-aged man with COVID-19, enrolled during active disease. The CDR3 region has the DNA TGTGCCAGCAGTGAAAGTAGGGGCCGGGAGCAGTACTTC. Its translation is CASSESRGREQYF.